The clone carrying this T cell receptor beta chain was observed a handful of times. Its cognate antigen is unknown. Combining a sample-barcoded 5' primer with a J-beta primer mix, a second PCR ran for about 7 to 11 cycles. Tags on each cDNA molecule came from a template-switch adaptor with 12 random nucleotides. TCRdb itself ran the 5' RACE reads through MiXCR, one entry per CDR3 protein. The data hold 780,000 or so distinct CDR3 sequences, with 56% observed a single time. These data belong to a study of blood T cells in healthy people across ages. Study results and limitations: Roughly linearly, TCR beta diversity per million T cells fell as age increased.

Per the germline V gene, CDR1 is SGHTA and CDR2 is FQGNSA. V dropped 5 bases and J dropped 8; count of bases not matched to a gene: 6. There are 13 residues in the CDR3. This sequence joins TRBV7-2 and TRBJ2-4; 7 positions match TRBD2. The TCR originated in a man in his forties in good health. Material: blood. DNA of the CDR3: TGTGCCAGCAGCCCGACTAGCAGTCACATTCAGTACTTC. Its protein is CASSPTSSHIQYF. Complete variable domain (other parts from reference TRBV7-2 and TRBJ2-4): GAGVSQSPSNKVTEKGKDVELRCDPISGHTALYWYRQSLGQGLEFLIYFQGNSAPDKSGLPSDRFSAERTGGSVSTLTIQRTQQEDSAVYLCASSPTSSHIQYFGAGTRLSVL.